This TCR beta chain was retrieved from a study of blood T cell repertoires in COVID-19. Study information: Sites across the United States, Italy and Spain contributed samples from acute and convalescent COVID-19. Sample material is recorded as cDNA or gDNA derived from T cells, B-cell-depleted T cells, or PBMCs.

Clones were read by immunoSEQ multiplex PCR, and TCRdb kept only the in-frame ones, dropping some. The table records 250,000 or so clones, 88% of them present only once. The germline V gene has CDR1 LNHDA and CDR2 SQIVND (reference sequence). The V gene lost 4 bases and the J gene lost 2 bases, with 8 bases spanning the gap. The CDR3 consists of 13 residues. The clonotype originates from a woman aged 40-49 years with acute COVID-19. The chain combines TRBV19 with TRBJ1-1; D remains ambiguous. The sample comprised PBMCs or T cells enriched from blood (not recorded which). This CDR3 is CASSTTSNTEAFF. The CDR3 coding sequence is TGTGCCAGTAGTACCACAAGTAACACTGAAGCTTTCTTT.